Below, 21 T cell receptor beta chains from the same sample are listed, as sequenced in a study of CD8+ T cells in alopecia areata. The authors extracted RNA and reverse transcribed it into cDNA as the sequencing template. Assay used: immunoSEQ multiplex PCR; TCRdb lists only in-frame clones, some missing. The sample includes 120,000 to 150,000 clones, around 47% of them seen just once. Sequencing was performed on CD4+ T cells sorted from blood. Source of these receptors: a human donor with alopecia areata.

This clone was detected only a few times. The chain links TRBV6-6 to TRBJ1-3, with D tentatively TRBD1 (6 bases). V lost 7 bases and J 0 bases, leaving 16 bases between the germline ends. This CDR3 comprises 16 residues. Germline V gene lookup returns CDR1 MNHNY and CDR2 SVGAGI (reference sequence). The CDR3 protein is CASKLGGTISGNTIYF. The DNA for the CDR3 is TGTGCCAGCAAACTTGGGGGGACAATCTCTGGAAACACCATATATTTT.

The CDR3 loop reads CSVRRALAGVLYEQYF. The CDR3 DNA is TGCAGCGTTCGCAGGGCCCTGGCAGGAGTTCTCTACGAGCAGTACTTC. The chain is built from TRBV29-1 and TRBJ2-7; D perhaps matches TRBD1 (5 bases). The CDR3 spans 16 residues. Between the trimmed V and J ends, which lost 5 bases and 3 bases, there was a span of 23 bases. Germline V gives CDR1 SQVTM, CDR2 ANQGSEA.

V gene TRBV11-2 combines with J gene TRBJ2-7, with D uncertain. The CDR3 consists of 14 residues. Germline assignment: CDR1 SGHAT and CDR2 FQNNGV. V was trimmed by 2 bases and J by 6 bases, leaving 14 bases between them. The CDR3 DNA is TGTGCCAGCAGCTTACTGCGCACTCCCCGCGAGCAGTACTTC. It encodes CASSLLRTPREQYF.

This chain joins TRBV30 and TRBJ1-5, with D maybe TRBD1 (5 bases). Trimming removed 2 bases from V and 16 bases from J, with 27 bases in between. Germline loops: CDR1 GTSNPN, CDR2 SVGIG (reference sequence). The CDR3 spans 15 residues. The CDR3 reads CAWSSGSVQSALRHF. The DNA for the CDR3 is TGTGCCTGGAGTTCAGGGAGTGTTCAATCAGCCCTGAGACATTTT.

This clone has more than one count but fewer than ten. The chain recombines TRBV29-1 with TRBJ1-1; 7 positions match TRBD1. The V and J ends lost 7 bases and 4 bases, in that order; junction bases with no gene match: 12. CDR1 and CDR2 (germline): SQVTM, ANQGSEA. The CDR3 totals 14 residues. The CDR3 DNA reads TGCAGCGCCCAACACAGGGGAGGGTTCACTGAAGCTTTCTTT. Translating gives CSAQHRGGFTEAFF.

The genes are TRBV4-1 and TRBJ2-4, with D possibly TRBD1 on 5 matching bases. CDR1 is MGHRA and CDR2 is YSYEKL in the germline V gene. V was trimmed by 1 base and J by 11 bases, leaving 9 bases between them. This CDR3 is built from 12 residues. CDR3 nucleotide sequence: TGCGCCAGCAGCCAAGTGGAAGGGGTTCAGTACTTC. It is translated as CASSQVEGVQYF.

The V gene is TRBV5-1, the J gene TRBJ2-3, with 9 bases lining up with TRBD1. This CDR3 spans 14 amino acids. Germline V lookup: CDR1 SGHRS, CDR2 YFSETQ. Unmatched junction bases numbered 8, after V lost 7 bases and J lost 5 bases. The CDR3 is CASGRDRAEDTQYF. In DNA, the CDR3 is TGCGCCAGCGGGCGGGACAGGGCTGAAGATACGCAGTATTTT.

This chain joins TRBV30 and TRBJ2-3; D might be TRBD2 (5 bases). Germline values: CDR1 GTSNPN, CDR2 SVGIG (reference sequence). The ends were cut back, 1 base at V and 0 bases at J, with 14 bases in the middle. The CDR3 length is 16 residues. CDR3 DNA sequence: TGTGCCTGGAGTGGAGGACTGGCCCTAAGCACAGATACGCAGTATTTT. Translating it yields CAWSGGLALSTDTQYF.

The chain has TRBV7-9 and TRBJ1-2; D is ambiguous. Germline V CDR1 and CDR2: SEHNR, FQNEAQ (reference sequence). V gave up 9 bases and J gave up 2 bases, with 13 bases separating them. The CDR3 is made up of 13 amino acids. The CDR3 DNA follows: TGTGCCAGTGGTGTTTCCGAGAACTATGGCTACACCTTC. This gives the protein CASGVSENYGYTF.

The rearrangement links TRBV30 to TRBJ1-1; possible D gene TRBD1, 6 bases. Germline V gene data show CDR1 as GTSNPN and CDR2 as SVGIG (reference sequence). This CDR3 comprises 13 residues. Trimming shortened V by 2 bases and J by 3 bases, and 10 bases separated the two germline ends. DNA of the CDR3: TGTGCCTGGAGTAGGGGGAGTGACACTGAAGCTTTCTTT. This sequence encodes CAWSRGSDTEAFF. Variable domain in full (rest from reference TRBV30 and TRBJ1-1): SQTIHQWPATLVQPVGSPLSLECTVEGTSNPNLYWYRQAAGRGLQLLFYSVGIGQISSEVPQNLSASRPQDRQFILSSKKLLLSDSGFYLCAWSRGSDTEAFFGQGTRLTVV.

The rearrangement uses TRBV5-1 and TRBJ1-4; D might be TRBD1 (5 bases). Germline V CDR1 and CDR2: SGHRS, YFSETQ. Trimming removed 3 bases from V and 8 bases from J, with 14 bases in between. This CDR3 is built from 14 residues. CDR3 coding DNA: TGCGCCAGCAGCTCTGGAGGGGCGACGGAAAAACTGTTTTTT. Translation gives CASSSGGATEKLFF. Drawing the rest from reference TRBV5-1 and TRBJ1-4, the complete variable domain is KAGVTQTPRYLIKTRGQQVTLSCSPISGHRSVSWYQQTPGQGLQFLFEYFSETQRNKGNFPGRFSGRQFSNSRSEMNVSTLELGDSALYLCASSSGGATEKLFFGSGTQLSVL.

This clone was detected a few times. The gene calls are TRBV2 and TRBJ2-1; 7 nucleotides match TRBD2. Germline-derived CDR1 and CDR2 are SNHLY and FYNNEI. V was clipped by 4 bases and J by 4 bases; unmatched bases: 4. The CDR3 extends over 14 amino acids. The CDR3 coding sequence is TGTGCCAGCAGTGTGGGCGGGAGTTACAATGAGCAGTTCTTC. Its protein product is CASSVGGSYNEQFF.

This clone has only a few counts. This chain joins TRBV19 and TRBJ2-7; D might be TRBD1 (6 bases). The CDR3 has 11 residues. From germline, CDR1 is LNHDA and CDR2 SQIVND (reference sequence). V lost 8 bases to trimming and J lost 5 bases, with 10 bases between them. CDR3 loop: CASPNRDEQYF. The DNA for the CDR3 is TGTGCCAGTCCAAACAGGGACGAGCAGTACTTC.

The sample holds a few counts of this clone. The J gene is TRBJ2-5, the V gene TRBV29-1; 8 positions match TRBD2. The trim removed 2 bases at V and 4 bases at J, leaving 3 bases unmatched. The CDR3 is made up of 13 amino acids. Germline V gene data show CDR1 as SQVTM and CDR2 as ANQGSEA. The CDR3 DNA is TGCAGCGTTGAATGGGCGGGAGGAGAGACCCAGTACTTC. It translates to CSVEWAGGETQYF. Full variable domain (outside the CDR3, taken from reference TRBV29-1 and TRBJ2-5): SAVISQKPSRDICQRGTSLTIQCQVDSQVTMMFWYRQQPGQSLTLIATANQGSEATYESGFVIDKFPISRPNLTFSTLTVSNMSPEDSSIYLCSVEWAGGETQYFGPGTRLLVL.

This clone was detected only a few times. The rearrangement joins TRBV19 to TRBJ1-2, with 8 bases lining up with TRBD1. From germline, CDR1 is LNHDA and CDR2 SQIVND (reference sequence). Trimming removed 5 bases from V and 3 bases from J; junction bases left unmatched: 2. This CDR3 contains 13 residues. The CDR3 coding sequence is TGTGCCAGTAGTGCACAGGGGGACTATGGCTACACCTTC. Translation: CASSAQGDYGYTF.

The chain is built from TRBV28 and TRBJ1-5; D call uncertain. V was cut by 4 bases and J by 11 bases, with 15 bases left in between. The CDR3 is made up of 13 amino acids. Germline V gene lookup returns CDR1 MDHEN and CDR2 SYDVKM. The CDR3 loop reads CASSSAPLGSQHF. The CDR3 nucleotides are TGTGCCAGCAGTTCGGCGCCCCTCGGATCCCAGCATTTT.

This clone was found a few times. CDR3 in amino acids: CASSLSAGVGAEQFF. The CDR3 DNA follows: TGTGCCAGCAGTTTATCGGCGGGAGTTGGAGCTGAGCAGTTCTTC. The chain carries TRBV27 and TRBJ2-1; 7 nucleotides align to TRBD2. The germline gives CDR1 MNHEY, CDR2 SMNVEV (reference sequence). The CDR3 spans 15 residues. The V and J ends lost 0 bases and 9 bases, in that order; junction bases with no gene match: 8.

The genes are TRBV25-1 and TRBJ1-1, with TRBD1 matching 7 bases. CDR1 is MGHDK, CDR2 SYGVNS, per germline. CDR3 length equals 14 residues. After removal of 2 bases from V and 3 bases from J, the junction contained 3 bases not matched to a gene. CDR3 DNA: TGTGCCAGCAGTGAACTACAGGGGTACACTGAAGCTTTCTTT. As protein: CASSELQGYTEAFF.

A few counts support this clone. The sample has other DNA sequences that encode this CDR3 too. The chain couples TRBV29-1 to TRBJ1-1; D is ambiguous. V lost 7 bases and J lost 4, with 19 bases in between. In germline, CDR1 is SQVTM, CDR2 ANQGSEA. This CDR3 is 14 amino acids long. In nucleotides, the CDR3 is TGCAGCGCCGCCCGATATAATGTCGGCACTGAAGCTTTCTTT. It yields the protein CSAARYNVGTEAFF.

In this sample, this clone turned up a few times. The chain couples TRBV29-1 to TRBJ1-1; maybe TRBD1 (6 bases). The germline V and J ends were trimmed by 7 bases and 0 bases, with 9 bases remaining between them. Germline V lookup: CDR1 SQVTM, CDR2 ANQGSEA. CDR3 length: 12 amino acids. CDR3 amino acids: CSGDTLNTEAFF. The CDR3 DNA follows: TGCAGCGGGGACACCCTGAACACTGAAGCTTTCTTT.

The DNA of the CDR3 is TGTGCCAGCAGCCCTAATGGGGGGGTAGAGCAGTTCTTC. Its translation: CASSPNGGVEQFF. The J gene is TRBJ2-1, the V gene TRBV14, with 7 bases that match TRBD2. V trimming: 4 bases; J trimming: 10 bases; junction bases outside the gene matches: 7. This CDR3 comprises 13 residues. Germline V gene data show CDR1 as SGHDN and CDR2 as FVKESK.